This entry lists 24 T cell receptor beta chains sequenced from one sample in a study of T cells in Graves' hyperthyroidism and ophthalmopathy. TCR beta CDR3 sequences were amplified from RNA transcripts. The primer set for the first-round RT-PCR of the TCR CDR3 was HTBI. TCRdb re-derived calls from the multiplex PCR reads in MiXCR, one entry per CDR3 protein. This table holds 190,000 or so distinct CDR3 sequences, roughly 18% found once. The specimen sequenced was blood. The source of these receptors is a man in his forties or fifties with Graves' hyperthyroidism.

This clonotype was seen repeatedly, ten times or more. The rearrangement joins TRBV20-1 to TRBJ2-7; D may be TRBD2 (5 bases). V was pared by 3 bases and J by 3 bases, with 18 bases between. Germline CDR1 and CDR2: DFQATT and SNEGSKA (reference sequence). The CDR3 has 15 amino acids. The CDR3 sequence: CSARESTSAGYEQYF. The CDR3 nucleotides are TGCAGTGCTAGGGAAAGTACCTCGGCGGGCTACGAGCAGTACTTC.

The V and J genes are TRBV7-9 and TRBJ2-2; D not resolved. Trimming pared 2 bases from V and 4 bases from J, leaving 11 bases between. Germline V gene sequence: CDR1 SEHNR, CDR2 FQNEAQ (reference sequence). The CDR3 is 15 residues long. The CDR3 DNA reads TGTGCCAGCAGCTTAACGGGCAGGCCCACCGGGGAGCTGTTTTTT. Its protein is CASSLTGRPTGELFF.

Concerning this clonotype itself: A much larger clone sits a single nucleotide away, making a read error possible. The genes are TRBV6-1 and TRBJ2-5; D may correspond to TRBD1 or TRBD2 (6 bases each). V shed 6 bases and J shed 4 bases, with 18 bases lying between them. Germline V gene data show CDR1 as MNHNS and CDR2 as SASEGT. This CDR3 spans 15 amino acids. In DNA form, the CDR3 reads TGTGCCAGCAGACCCACTAGCAGGGGAACAGAGACCCAGTACTTC. Residues: CASRPTSRGTETQYF.

The sample holds many counts of this clonotype. This chain uses TRBV5-1 with TRBJ2-7, with 7 bases identical to TRBD1. This CDR3 is built from 16 residues. The J segment lost 0 bases and the V segment lost 0 bases, leaving 6 bases of the junction unmatched. The germline V gene has CDR1 SGHRS and CDR2 YFSETQ. The CDR3 nucleotides are TGCGCCAGCAGCTTGGAGACAGGGCATTCCTCCTACGAGCAGTACTTC. It yields the protein CASSLETGHSSYEQYF.

This clonotype came up many times. The rearrangement uses TRBV30 and TRBJ2-5, with D unclear. Germline V gives CDR1 GTSNPN, CDR2 SVGIG (reference sequence). This CDR3 has 13 residues. V lost 1 base, J lost 3 bases, and 9 bases lay in between. The CDR3 loop is CAWSGGLEETQYF. The CDR3 coding sequence is TGTGCCTGGAGTGGGGGTTTGGAAGAGACCCAGTACTTC.

This chain joins TRBV15 and TRBJ1-6, with TRBD1 as a possible D gene (6 bases). Germline-derived CDR1 and CDR2 are LNHNV and YYDKDF (reference sequence). This CDR3 region has 15 residues. V was clipped by 3 bases and J by 8 bases, with 14 bases between them. This CDR3 reads CATSRAQGSDSPLHF. CDR3 bases: TGTGCCACCAGCAGGGCTCAGGGGTCCGATTCACCCCTCCACTTT.

This clonotype was seen ten or more times. CDR3 region: CASSPHQGANGYTF. CDR3 sequence (DNA): TGTGCCAGCAGTCCCCATCAGGGGGCTAATGGCTACACCTTC. The V call is TRBV28, the J call TRBJ1-2; 8 positions match TRBD1. The CDR3 spans 14 residues. In germline, CDR1 is MDHEN, CDR2 SYDVKM. The V gene end was trimmed by 5 bases and the J gene end by 6 bases; junction bases not matched to a gene: 8.

Turning to this clonotype: A much more abundant neighbour one base away suggests this may be a read error. This sequence joins TRBV5-1 and TRBJ1-1; 8 bases match TRBD1. The CDR3 is 17 amino acids. CDR1 and CDR2 (germline): SGHRS, YFSETQ. DNA for the CDR3: TGCACCAGCAGCTGGAGAGGGACAGGCAAGTGGAACACTGAAGCTTTCTTT. This gives the protein CTSSWRGTGKWNTEAFF.

This clonotype showed up many times. The gene calls are TRBV5-6 and TRBJ2-3, with a tentative D call TRBD2 (6 bases). V was trimmed by 4 bases and J by 9 bases, leaving 18 bases between them. The CDR3 runs 14 residues. Germline assignment: CDR1 SGHDT and CDR2 YYEEEE. DNA for the CDR3: TGTGCCAGCAGCCCCGGATGGCGGGGCCCCACGCAGTATTTT. Translation: CASSPGWRGPTQYF.

This clonotype was found many times. V and J are TRBV6-1 and TRBJ1-1; D is uncertain. The V gene's germline CDR1 is MNHNS and CDR2 SASEGT. The CDR3 is 13 amino acids. V dropped 6 bases and J dropped 0 bases, with 8 bases sitting between them. CDR3 region: CASRHNLNTEAFF. CDR3 sequence (DNA): TGTGCCAGCAGACATAACCTGAACACTGAAGCTTTCTTT.

This chain connects TRBV7-9 to TRBJ2-2; 9 bases line up with TRBD1. Germline V gene data show CDR1 as SEHNR and CDR2 as FQNEAQ (reference sequence). The CDR3 has 14 residues. V was pared by 7 bases and J by 5 bases, with 5 bases of the junction left unmatched. CDR3: CASIKQGATGELFF. The CDR3 DNA is TGTGCCAGCATCAAACAGGGGGCGACCGGGGAGCTGTTTTTT.

The V gene is TRBV6-5, the J gene TRBJ2-7, with D perhaps TRBD2 (6 bases). Germline V gene sequence: CDR1 MNHEY, CDR2 SVGAGI. V lost 0 bases, J lost 5 bases, and 8 bases lay in between. The CDR3 has 13 residues. The CDR3 DNA is TGTGCCAGCAGTTACTCCGGGAGTGACGAGCAGTACTTC. Its translation: CASSYSGSDEQYF.

This clonotype was observed at least ten times. This chain uses TRBV3-1 with TRBJ1-1; no firm D call. Germline CDR1 is LGHDT and CDR2 is YNNKEL (reference sequence). Trimming removed 4 bases at V and 1 base at J, with 7 bases between. The CDR3 runs to 13 residues. Here the CDR3 reads CASSPRWNTEAFF. CDR3 sequence (DNA): TGTGCCAGCAGCCCAAGGTGGAACACTGAAGCTTTCTTT.

The table lists this clonotype with many counts. This sequence joins TRBV24-1 and TRBJ2-1; 10 nucleotides line up with TRBD2. The germline CDR1 and CDR2 sequences are KGHDR and SFDVKD. V dropped 4 bases and J dropped 4; count of bases not matched to a gene: 6. The CDR3 contains 16 residues. CDR3 protein: CATSEPGLAKYNEQFF. In nucleotides, the CDR3 is TGTGCCACCAGTGAGCCGGGACTAGCGAAGTACAATGAGCAGTTCTTC.

This clonotype was seen at least ten times. This CDR3 is CASSSKTVNQPQHF. The CDR3 coding sequence is TGTGCCAGCAGCTCCAAGACCGTCAATCAGCCCCAGCATTTT. The genes are TRBV11-2 and TRBJ1-5, with unresolved D. The CDR3 contains 14 residues. CDR1 SGHAT and CDR2 FQNNGV come from the germline V gene. Trimming stripped 4 bases from V and 3 bases from J, with 10 bases between.

The rearrangement links TRBV7-8 to TRBJ1-2; 7 nucleotides line up with TRBD1. The germline V gene encodes CDR1 SGHVS and CDR2 FQNEAQ. CDR3 length: 15 amino acids. The V and J ends lost 0 bases and 4 bases, in that order; junction bases with no gene match: 5. The CDR3 region is CASSLARTGLYGYTF. CDR3 bases: TGTGCCAGCAGCTTAGCTAGGACAGGTCTCTATGGCTACACCTTC.

The chain carries TRBV4-2 and TRBJ2-7; possible D gene TRBD2, 5 bases. Trimming took off 4 bases at V and 6 bases at J, with 16 bases between the two ends. CDR3 length: 14 residues. Germline CDR1 LGHNA, CDR2 YNFKEQ. The DNA for the CDR3 is TGTGCCAGCAGCCTGGACGGAGGATTAAGCGAGCAGTACTTC. This translates into CASSLDGGLSEQYF.

This clonotype was found a few times. The rearrangement uses TRBV6-1 and TRBJ1-1; a weak D match, TRBD1 (5 bases). Germline V gives CDR1 MNHNS, CDR2 SASEGT. The CDR3 runs 14 residues. V was shortened by 4 bases and J by 3 bases, with 12 bases between the two germline ends. CDR3 protein: CASSVWGGDTEAFF. The CDR3 DNA reads TGTGCCAGCAGTGTCTGGGGGGGAGACACTGAAGCTTTCTTT.

The sample holds one count of this clonotype. This chain links TRBV6-1 with TRBJ1-3; D not resolved. Germline values: CDR1 MNHNS, CDR2 SASEGT. The CDR3 covers 18 residues. V lost 0 bases to trimming and J lost 0 bases, with 15 bases between them. CDR3 sequence (DNA): TGTGCCAGCAGTGAAGCGATTCGGCGACGGAACTCTGGAAACACCATATATTTT. Amino acids: CASSEAIRRRNSGNTIYF.

This clonotype came up a few times. This may be a read error: a much more frequent sequence differs by one nucleotide. This chain connects TRBV7-9 to TRBJ2-5; TRBD2 agrees at 11 bases. The ends lost 8 bases at V and 1 base at J; junction bases unmatched: 12. The CDR3 spans 17 residues. Germline CDR1 reads SEHNR; CDR2 reads FQNEAQ (reference sequence). The DNA of the CDR3 is TGTGCCAGCGCCACTAGCCTAGCGGGGGGCCCCCAAGAGACCCAGTACTTC. Amino acid sequence: CASATSLAGGPQETQYF.

This clonotype has ten or more counts. J is TRBJ1-2 and V is TRBV28; 8 bases match TRBD1. After removal of 4 bases from V and 4 bases from J, the junction contained 8 bases not matched to a gene. The germline gives CDR1 MDHEN, CDR2 SYDVKM. The CDR3 extends over 15 amino acids. CDR3 protein: CASSSIRQGTYGYTF. As DNA, the CDR3 is TGTGCCAGCAGTTCCATTCGACAGGGGACCTATGGCTACACCTTC.

This clonotype has only a few counts. The chain has TRBV19 and TRBJ1-5; D is ambiguous. This CDR3 is built from 14 residues. Trimming removed 3 bases from V and 6 bases from J, with 12 bases in between. The germline CDR1 and CDR2 sequences are LNHDA and SQIVND (reference sequence). The CDR3, as DNA: TGTGCCAGTAGTATCGTTATCGGTGCTCAGCCCCAGCATTTT. This encodes CASSIVIGAQPQHF.

The sample holds many counts of this clonotype. The V and J genes are TRBV7-8 and TRBJ2-5; TRBD2 agrees at 12 bases. Trimming removed 3 bases from V and 1 base from J; junction bases left unmatched: 9. The CDR3 is 18 amino acids. Germline values: CDR1 SGHVS, CDR2 FQNEAQ. The CDR3 sequence is CASSFRLAGATIQETQYF. DNA for the CDR3: TGTGCCAGCAGCTTCCGACTAGCGGGGGCGACAATCCAAGAGACCCAGTACTTC.

This clonotype was seen repeatedly, ten times or more. V is TRBV19 and J is TRBJ2-7; D possibly corresponds to TRBD1 (5 bases). V dropped 3 bases and J dropped 6 bases, with 12 bases sitting between them. CDR1 and CDR2 (germline): LNHDA, SQIVND (reference sequence). This CDR3 is 13 amino acids long. CDR3 sequence: CASSMADSSEQYF. The CDR3, as DNA: TGTGCCAGTAGTATGGCAGACAGTTCCGAGCAGTACTTC.